These 13 T cell receptor beta chains originate from one sample sequenced in a study of molecular identifiers for immune sequencing clone quantification. One entry per CDR3 protein results from TCRdb running MiXCR on the PCR reads. The profile covers 550,000 to 750,000 distinct CDR3 sequences, with 20% appearing a single time and roughly 0.9% taken by the ten largest. Sequenced input: naive CD8+ T cells from blood, with Jurkat cell RNA spiked in. Specified subset: FACS-sorted CD8+CD4-CCR7+CD45RA+ naive T cells. These receptor sequences come from a human donor in good health. Some libraries in this study had Jurkat cell RNA spiked in.

With regard to this clonotype: This could be a read error, since a much larger clone is one nucleotide away. The rearrangement joins TRBV6-2 or TRBV6-3 to TRBJ1-1; 7 bases are a match to TRBD1. Germline V gene lookup returns CDR1 MNHEY and CDR2 SVGEGT. This CDR3 spans 13 amino acids. CDR3 loop: CASRITGVTEVFF. DNA of the CDR3: TGTGCCAGCAGAATAACAGGGGTGACTGAAGTTTTCTTT.

This clonotype was recorded many times. The V gene is TRBV19, the J gene TRBJ2-4; TRBD1 agrees at 7 bases. CDR3 length: 16 residues. Germline V lookup: CDR1 LNHDA, CDR2 SQIVND (reference sequence). J gave up 0 bases and V 1 base, and 3 bases lay outside the gene matches. CDR3 protein: CASSIAGTVAKNIQYF. The CDR3 DNA sequence: TGTGCCAGTAGTATAGCCGGGACAGTAGCCAAAAACATTCAGTACTTC.

The chain carries TRBV2 and TRBJ2-3; 8 nucleotides line up with TRBD2. The CDR3 extends over 16 amino acids. Trimming took 7 bases from V and 4 from J; bases not matched to a gene: 13. Germline CDR1 is SNHLY and CDR2 is FYNNEI. The CDR3 sequence is CASTGGGRTSADTQYF. The CDR3 region has the DNA TGTGCCAGCACGGGGGGGGGGCGAACTAGCGCAGATACGCAGTATTTT.

In this sample, this clonotype turned up a few times. This chain joins TRBV27 and TRBJ1-3; 8 bases map to TRBD1. The germline V gene encodes CDR1 MNHEY and CDR2 SMNVEV (reference sequence). This CDR3 has 17 amino acids. Unmatched junction bases numbered 13, after V lost 5 bases and J lost 4 bases. The CDR3 DNA reads as TGTGCCAGCAGTAGGAAGGGACAGGATTTTGTCGGAAACACCATATATTTT. This gives the protein CASSRKGQDFVGNTIYF.

As to this clonotype: With a much larger clone just one base away, this may be a read error. The chain recombines TRBV7-9 with TRBJ1-2; D possibly corresponds to TRBD1 (5 bases). With 5 bases removed from V and 4 bases from J, the gap between germline ends came to 20 bases. The length of the CDR3 is 16 residues. In germline, CDR1 is SEHNR, CDR2 FQNEAQ (reference sequence). Written as DNA, the CDR3 is TGTGCCAGCAGCACTAGGGGTTTGCAAGCCCCCTATGGCTACACCTTC. Translating it yields CASSTRGLQAPYGYTF.

This clonotype was seen only a few times. V is TRBV6-5 and J is TRBJ2-1; the D gene is possibly TRBD2 (7 bases). The CDR3 is 16 residues long. Germline V CDR1 and CDR2: MNHEY, SVGAGI. V lost 0 bases and J 2 bases, leaving 11 bases between the germline ends. Here the CDR3 reads CASSYSTGTTYNEQFF. In nucleotides, the CDR3 is TGTGCCAGCAGTTACTCTACAGGGACTACCTACAATGAGCAGTTCTTC.

This clonotype was picked up one time. One end of the junction fails to match germline, which may point to a read error. The chain joins TRBV7-2 to TRBJ2-1, with 11 bases that match TRBD2. This CDR3 is built from 16 residues. The germline CDR1 and CDR2 sequences are SGHTA and FQGNSA. CDR3 residues: CAGSLNSGGAYNEQFF. DNA of the CDR3: TGTGCCGGCAGCTTAAATAGCGGGGGGGCCTACAATGAGCAGTTCTTC.

This clonotype was observed a few times. This chain connects TRBV27 to TRBJ1-2; D remains unclear. The ends were cut back, 8 bases at V and 5 bases at J, with 18 bases in the middle. The CDR3 is 14 amino acids. Germline V gene lookup returns CDR1 MNHEY and CDR2 SMNVEV (reference sequence). The CDR3 sequence: CASRGQIGLYGYTF. As DNA, the CDR3 is TGTGCCAGCCGGGGTCAGATCGGGCTATATGGCTACACCTTC.

V usage is TRBV7-9 and J usage is TRBJ2-2, with D possibly matching TRBD1 (6 bases). Germline lookup yields CDR1 SEHNR and CDR2 FQNEAQ (reference sequence). The CDR3 has 14 amino acids. The V gene lost 6 bases and the J gene lost 4 bases, with 12 bases spanning the gap. The chain's CDR3 is CASSQKGVTGELFF. For the CDR3, the DNA is TGTGCCAGCAGTCAGAAGGGGGTCACCGGGGAGCTGTTTTTT.

The chain has TRBV2 and TRBJ2-3; a weak D match, TRBD1 (6 bases). V lost 9 bases and J 4 bases, leaving 35 bases between the germline ends. The CDR3 sequence is 20 residues long. Germline CDR1 and CDR2: SNHLY and FYNNEI. CDR3 nucleotide sequence: TGTGCCAGTCGGACCTTCATCCTTTCAGATGACAGGCATAGCTCAGATACGCAGTATTTT. Protein sequence: CASRTFILSDDRHSSDTQYF.

Many counts were recorded for this clonotype. V and J are TRBV6-5 and TRBJ2-7, with a possible D match to TRBD2 (6 bases). CDR3 length: 14 residues. V lost 2 bases and J lost 4, with 12 bases in between. Germline CDR1 is MNHEY and CDR2 is SVGAGI. CDR3 loop: CASSYGGSTYEQYF. CDR3 in DNA: TGTGCCAGCAGTTACGGGGGGAGCACGTACGAGCAGTACTTC.

This clonotype was seen at least ten times. CDR3 protein: CASSFLREGPGTDTQYF. The CDR3 DNA reads TGTGCCAGCAGTTTCCTGCGGGAGGGCCCCGGGACAGATACGCAGTATTTT. This sequence joins TRBV12-3 or TRBV12-4 and TRBJ2-3, with 9 bases fitting TRBD2. This CDR3 comprises 17 residues. V shed 3 bases, J shed 3 bases, and the junction held 10 bases outside the gene matches.

The chain joins TRBV6-5 to TRBJ2-1; weak D call: TRBD2 (7 bases). Germline V lookup: CDR1 MNHEY, CDR2 SVGAGI. Trimming pared 6 bases from V and 6 bases from J, leaving 18 bases between. This CDR3 spans 15 amino acids. CDR3 protein: CASSRGAGALNEQFF. Here the CDR3 DNA reads TGTGCCAGCAGCCGGGGGGCGGGGGCCCTCAATGAGCAGTTCTTC.